The clone carrying this T cell receptor (beta chain) was seen more than once but under ten times. Its antigen is not known. This sample was included in a study of identical twins. Template switching added a universal primer site; cDNA carried unique molecular identifiers. A single record per CDR3 protein comes from TCRdb applying MiXCR to the 5' RACE reads. Among 350,000 to 450,000 distinct CDR3 sequences listed, roughly 18% were seen once. Study-level points and caveats: The study based its conclusions on cross-sectional statistical analysis and did not follow the same donors. Beta out-of-frame sequences showed weaker excess sharing between twins.

CDR1 and CDR2 (germline): SGHKS, YYEKEE (reference sequence). Trimming at V came to 0 bases and at J to 0 bases, leaving 5 bases not matched to a gene. The CDR3 is 17 residues long. Each donor was a healthy Caucasian. Sequenced sample: naive T cells sorted from blood. V usage is TRBV5-5 and J usage is TRBJ2-2; 7 bases match TRBD2. This sequence was found in a man aged 45-60 years in good health. Written as DNA, the CDR3 is TGTGCCAGCAGCTTGGCTACCGGGACTACGAACACCGGGGAGCTGTTTTTT. Translation: CASSLATGTTNTGELFF.